The next 3 T cell receptor beta chains were all read from a single sample in a study of cytomegalovirus exposure and HLA in healthy donors. The primer mix had 60 Vbeta and 13 Jbeta primers. Sequencing used immunoSEQ multiplex PCR; TCRdb keeps in-frame clones, though not all of them. This sample carries 200,000 to 250,000 clones, around 80% of them seen once, and the ten largest clones take approximately 0.47%. The source material was PBMCs. The receptors here all came from a boy between 10 and 17 years old in good health and CMV-seronegative.

This clone was seen only once. The gene calls are TRBV7-2 and TRBJ1-6; 8 bases are shared with TRBD1. The CDR3 totals 15 residues. The V gene end was trimmed by 1 base and the J gene end by 10 bases; junction bases not matched to a gene: 6. Germline CDR1 is SGHTA and CDR2 is FQGNSA. CDR3 loop: CASSLGTGYRSPLHF. DNA for the CDR3: TGTGCCAGCAGCTTAGGGACAGGGTATAGATCACCCCTCCACTTT.

This chain connects TRBV6-5 to TRBJ2-4; the D gene is possibly TRBD1 (6 bases). Germline lookup yields CDR1 MNHEY and CDR2 SVGAGI. Deletions cut 5 bases from V and 1 base from J, with 12 bases between. The CDR3 totals 15 residues. Written as DNA, the CDR3 is TGTGCCAGCAGTCAGGGGAGAGCGGCCAAAAACATTCAGTACTTC. Translated: CASSQGRAAKNIQYF.

The chain uses TRBV10-1 and TRBJ1-2; TRBD1 is a possible D gene (6 bases). Trimming left V 4 bases short and J 3 bases short, with 9 bases between. The CDR3 contains 13 residues. Germline V gives CDR1 WNHNN, CDR2 SYGVQD (reference sequence). The CDR3 DNA sequence: TGCGCCAGCAGTGCGGACAGTGACTATGGCTACACCTTC. Amino acids: CASSADSDYGYTF.